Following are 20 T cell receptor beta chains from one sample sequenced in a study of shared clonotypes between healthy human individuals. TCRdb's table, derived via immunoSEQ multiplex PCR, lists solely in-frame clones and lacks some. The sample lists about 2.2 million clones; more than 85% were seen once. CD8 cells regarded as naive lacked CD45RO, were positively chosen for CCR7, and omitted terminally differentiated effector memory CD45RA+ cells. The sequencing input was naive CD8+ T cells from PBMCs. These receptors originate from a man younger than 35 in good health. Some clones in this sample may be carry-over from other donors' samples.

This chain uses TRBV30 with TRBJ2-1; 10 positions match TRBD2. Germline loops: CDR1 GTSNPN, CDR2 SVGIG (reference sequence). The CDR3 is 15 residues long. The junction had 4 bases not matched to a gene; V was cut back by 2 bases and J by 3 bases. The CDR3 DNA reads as TGTGCCTGGAGTATTTTAGCGGGAGGCTACAATGAGCAGTTCTTC. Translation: CAWSILAGGYNEQFF.

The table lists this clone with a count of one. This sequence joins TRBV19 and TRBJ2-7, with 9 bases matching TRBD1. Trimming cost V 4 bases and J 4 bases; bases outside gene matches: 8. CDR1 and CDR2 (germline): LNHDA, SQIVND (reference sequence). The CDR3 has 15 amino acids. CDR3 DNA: TGTGCCAGTAGTACCCCCGGGACAGGGAAATACGAGCAGTACTTC. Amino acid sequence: CASSTPGTGKYEQYF. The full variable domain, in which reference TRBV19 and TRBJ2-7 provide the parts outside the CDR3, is DGGITQSPKYLFRKEGQNVTLSCEQNLNHDAMYWYRQDPGQGLRLIYYSQIVNDFQKGDIAEGYSVSREKKESFPLTVTSAQKNPTAFYLCASSTPGTGKYEQYFGPGTRLTVT.

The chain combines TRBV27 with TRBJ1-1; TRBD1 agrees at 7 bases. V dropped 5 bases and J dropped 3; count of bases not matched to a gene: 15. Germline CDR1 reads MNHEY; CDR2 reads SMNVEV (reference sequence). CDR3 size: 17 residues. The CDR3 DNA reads TGTGCCAGCAGTCTAAGGGGGCTTCGGACTACGGACACTGAAGCTTTCTTT. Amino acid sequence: CASSLRGLRTTDTEAFF.

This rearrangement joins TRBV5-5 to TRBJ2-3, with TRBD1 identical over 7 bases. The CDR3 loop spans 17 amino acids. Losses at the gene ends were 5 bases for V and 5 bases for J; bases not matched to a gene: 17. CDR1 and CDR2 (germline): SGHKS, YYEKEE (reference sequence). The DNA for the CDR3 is TGTGCCAGCAGACAGCCGTTAACAGGGGTCGAGGGAGATACGCAGTATTTT. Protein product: CASRQPLTGVEGDTQYF. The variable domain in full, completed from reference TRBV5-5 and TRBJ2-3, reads DAGVTQSPTHLIKTRGQQVTLRCSPISGHKSVSWYQQVLGQGPQFIFQYYEKEERGRGNFPDRFSARQFPNYSSELNVNALLLGDSALYLCASRQPLTGVEGDTQYFGPGTRLTVL.

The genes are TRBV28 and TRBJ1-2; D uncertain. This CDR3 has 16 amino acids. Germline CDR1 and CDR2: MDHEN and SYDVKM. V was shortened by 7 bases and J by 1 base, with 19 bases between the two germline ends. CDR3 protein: CASTQGPGGGNYGYTF. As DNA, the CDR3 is TGTGCCAGCACCCAAGGGCCTGGTGGAGGTAACTATGGCTACACCTTC.

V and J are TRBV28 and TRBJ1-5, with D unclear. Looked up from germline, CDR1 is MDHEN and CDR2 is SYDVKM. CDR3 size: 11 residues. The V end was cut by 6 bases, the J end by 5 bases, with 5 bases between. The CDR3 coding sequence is TGTGCCAGCAGCGGGGATCAGCCCCAGCATTTT. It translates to CASSGDQPQHF.

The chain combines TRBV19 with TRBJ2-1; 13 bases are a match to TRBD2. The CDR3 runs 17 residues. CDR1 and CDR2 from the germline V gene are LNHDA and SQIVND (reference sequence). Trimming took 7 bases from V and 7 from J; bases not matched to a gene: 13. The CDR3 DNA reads TGTGCCAGTAAGGGACTAGCGGGAAGAGTTGTAGAGAATGAGCAGTTCTTC. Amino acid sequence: CASKGLAGRVVENEQFF.

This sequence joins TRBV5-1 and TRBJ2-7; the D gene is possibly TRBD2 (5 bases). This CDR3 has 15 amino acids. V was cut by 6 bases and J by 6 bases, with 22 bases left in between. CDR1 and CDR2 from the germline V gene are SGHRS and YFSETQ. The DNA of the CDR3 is TGCGCCAGCACCCTTAGCGAAGGGCATATCCGCGAGCAGTACTTC. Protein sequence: CASTLSEGHIREQYF.

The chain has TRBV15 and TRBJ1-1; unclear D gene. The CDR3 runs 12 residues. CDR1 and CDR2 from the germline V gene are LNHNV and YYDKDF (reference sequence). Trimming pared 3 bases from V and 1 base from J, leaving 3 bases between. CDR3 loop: CATSRSNTEAFF. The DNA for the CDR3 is TGTGCCACCAGCAGGTCGAACACTGAAGCTTTCTTT.

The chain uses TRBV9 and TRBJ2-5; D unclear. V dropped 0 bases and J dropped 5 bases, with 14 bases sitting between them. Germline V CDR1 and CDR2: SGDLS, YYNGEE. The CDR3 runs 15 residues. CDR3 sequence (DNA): TGTGCCAGCAGCGTAGCAGCCACCCCAAGGGAGACCCAGTACTTC. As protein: CASSVAATPRETQYF.

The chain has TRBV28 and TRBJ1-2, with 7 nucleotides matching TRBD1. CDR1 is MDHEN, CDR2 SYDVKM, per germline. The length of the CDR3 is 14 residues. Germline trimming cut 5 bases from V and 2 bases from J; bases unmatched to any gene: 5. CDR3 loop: CASSPRQGNYGYTF. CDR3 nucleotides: TGTGCCAGCAGTCCCCGACAGGGAAACTATGGCTACACCTTC.

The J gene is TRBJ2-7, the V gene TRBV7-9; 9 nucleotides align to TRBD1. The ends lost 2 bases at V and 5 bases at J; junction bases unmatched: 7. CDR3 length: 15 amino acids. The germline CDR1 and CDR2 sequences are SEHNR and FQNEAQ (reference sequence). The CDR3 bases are TGTGCCAGCAGCTTAAACCGGGACAGGGTCCACGAGCAGTACTTC. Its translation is CASSLNRDRVHEQYF.

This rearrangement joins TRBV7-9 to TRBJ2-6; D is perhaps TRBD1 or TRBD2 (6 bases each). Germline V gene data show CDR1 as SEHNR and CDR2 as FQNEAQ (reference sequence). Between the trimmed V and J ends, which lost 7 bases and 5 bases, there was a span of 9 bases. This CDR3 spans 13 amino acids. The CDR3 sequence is CASIGGWANVLTF. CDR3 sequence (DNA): TGTGCCAGCATCGGGGGCTGGGCCAACGTCCTGACTTTC.

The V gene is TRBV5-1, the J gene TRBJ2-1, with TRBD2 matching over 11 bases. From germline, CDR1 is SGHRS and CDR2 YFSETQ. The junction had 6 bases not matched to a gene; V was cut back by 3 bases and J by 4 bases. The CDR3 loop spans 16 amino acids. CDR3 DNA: TGCGCCAGCAGCTCGGCTAGCGGGGGGAATTACAATGAGCAGTTCTTC. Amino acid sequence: CASSSASGGNYNEQFF. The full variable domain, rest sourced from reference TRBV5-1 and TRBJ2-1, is KAGVTQTPRYLIKTRGQQVTLSCSPISGHRSVSWYQQTPGQGLQFLFEYFSETQRNKGNFPGRFSGRQFSNSRSEMNVSTLELGDSALYLCASSSASGGNYNEQFFGPGTRLTVL.

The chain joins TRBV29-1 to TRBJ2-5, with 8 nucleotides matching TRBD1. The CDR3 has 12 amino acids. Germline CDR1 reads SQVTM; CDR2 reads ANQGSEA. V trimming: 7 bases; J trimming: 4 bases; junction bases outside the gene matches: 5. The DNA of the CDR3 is TGCAGCGGACGAACAGGGGGAGAGACCCAGTACTTC. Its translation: CSGRTGGETQYF. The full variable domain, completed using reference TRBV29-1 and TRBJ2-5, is SAVISQKPSRDICQRGTSLTIQCQVDSQVTMMFWYRQQPGQSLTLIATANQGSEATYESGFVIDKFPISRPNLTFSTLTVSNMSPEDSSIYLCSGRTGGETQYFGPGTRLLVL.

This CDR3 reads CASSYLGTGAQGYTF. CDR3 in DNA: TGTGCCAGCAGTTACTTGGGGACAGGGGCGCAGGGCTACACCTTC. V gene TRBV6-6 combines with J gene TRBJ1-2, with 10 bases identical to TRBD1. The ends lost 1 base at V and 8 bases at J; junction bases unmatched: 7. This CDR3 is 15 amino acids long. CDR1 MNHNY and CDR2 SVGAGI come from the germline V gene (reference sequence).

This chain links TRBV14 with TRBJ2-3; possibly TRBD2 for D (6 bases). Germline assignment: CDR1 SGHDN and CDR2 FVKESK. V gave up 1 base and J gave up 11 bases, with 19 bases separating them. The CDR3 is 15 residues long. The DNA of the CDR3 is TGTGCCAGCAGCCAAGTTAGCGGCCCCGCCGTGGGGCAGTATTTT. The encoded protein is CASSQVSGPAVGQYF. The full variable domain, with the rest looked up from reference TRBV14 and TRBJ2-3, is EAGVTQFPSHSVIEKGQTVTLRCDPISGHDNLYWYRRVMGKEIKFLLHFVKESKQDESGMPNNRFLAERTGGTYSTLKVQPAELEDSGVYFCASSQVSGPAVGQYFGPGTRLTVL.

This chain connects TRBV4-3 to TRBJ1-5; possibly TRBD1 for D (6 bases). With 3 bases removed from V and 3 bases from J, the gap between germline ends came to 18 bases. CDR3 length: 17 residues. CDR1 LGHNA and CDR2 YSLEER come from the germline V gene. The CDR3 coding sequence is TGCGCCAGCAGCCATAAGTGGTCCAGGGGACTCAATCAGCCCCAGCATTTT. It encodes CASSHKWSRGLNQPQHF.

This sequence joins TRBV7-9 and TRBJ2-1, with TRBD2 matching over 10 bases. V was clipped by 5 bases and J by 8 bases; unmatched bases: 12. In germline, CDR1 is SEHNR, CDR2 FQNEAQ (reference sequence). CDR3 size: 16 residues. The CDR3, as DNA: TGTGCCAGCAGCCGGCGGGAGCGGGAGGGCCCTTATGAGCAGTTCTTC. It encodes CASSRREREGPYEQFF. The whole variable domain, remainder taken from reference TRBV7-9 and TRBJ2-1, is DTGVSQNPRHKITKRGQNVTFRCDPISEHNRLYWYRQTLGQGPEFLTYFQNEAQLEKSRLLSDRFSAERPKGSFSTLEIQRTEQGDSAMYLCASSRREREGPYEQFFGPGTRLTVL.

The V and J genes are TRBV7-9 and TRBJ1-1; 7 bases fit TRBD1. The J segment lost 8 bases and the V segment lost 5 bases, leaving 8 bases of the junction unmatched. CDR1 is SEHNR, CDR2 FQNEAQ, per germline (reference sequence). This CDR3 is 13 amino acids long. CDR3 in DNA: TGTGCCAGCAGCCCCCGGGGGACAGCCGAAGCTTTCTTT. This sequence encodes CASSPRGTAEAFF.